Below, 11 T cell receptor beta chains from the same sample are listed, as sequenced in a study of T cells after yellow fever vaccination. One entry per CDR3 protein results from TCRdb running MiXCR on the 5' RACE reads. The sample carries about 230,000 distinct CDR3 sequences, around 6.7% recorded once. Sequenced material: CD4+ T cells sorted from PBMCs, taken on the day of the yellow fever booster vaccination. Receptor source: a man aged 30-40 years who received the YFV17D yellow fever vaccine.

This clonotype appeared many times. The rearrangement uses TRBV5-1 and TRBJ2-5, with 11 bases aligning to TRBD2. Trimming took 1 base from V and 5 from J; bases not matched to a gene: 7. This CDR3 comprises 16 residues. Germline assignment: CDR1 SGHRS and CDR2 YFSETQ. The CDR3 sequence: CASSLLVASGGETQYF. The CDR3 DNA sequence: TGCGCCAGCAGCTTGCTTGTCGCTAGCGGGGGGGAGACCCAGTACTTC.

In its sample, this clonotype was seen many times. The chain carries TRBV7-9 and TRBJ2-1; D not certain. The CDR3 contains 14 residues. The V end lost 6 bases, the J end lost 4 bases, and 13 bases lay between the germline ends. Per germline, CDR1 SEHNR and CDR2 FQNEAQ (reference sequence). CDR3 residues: CASSNLGGYNEQFF. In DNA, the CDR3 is TGTGCCAGCAGTAACCTGGGTGGATACAATGAGCAGTTCTTC.

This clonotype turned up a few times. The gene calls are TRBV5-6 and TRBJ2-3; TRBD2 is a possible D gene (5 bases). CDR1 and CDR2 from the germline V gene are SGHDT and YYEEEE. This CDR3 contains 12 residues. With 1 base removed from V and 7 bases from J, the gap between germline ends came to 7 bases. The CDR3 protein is CASSLTRYTQYF. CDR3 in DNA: TGTGCCAGCAGCTTGACTAGGTATACGCAGTATTTT.

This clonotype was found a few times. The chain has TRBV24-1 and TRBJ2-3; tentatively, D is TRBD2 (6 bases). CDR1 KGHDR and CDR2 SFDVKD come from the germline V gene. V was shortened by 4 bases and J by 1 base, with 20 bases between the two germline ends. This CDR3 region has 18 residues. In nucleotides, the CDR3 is TGTGCCACCAGTGAAAACGGGGGTCTCCCGTCCCGCACAGATACGCAGTATTTT. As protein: CATSENGGLPSRTDTQYF.

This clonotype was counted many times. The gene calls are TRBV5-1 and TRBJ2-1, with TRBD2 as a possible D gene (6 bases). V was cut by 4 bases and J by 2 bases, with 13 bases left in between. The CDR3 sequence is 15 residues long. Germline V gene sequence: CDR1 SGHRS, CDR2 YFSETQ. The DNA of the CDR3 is TGCGCCAGCAGCCAGGAGGGCAGCCCCTACAATGAGCAGTTCTTC. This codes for CASSQEGSPYNEQFF.

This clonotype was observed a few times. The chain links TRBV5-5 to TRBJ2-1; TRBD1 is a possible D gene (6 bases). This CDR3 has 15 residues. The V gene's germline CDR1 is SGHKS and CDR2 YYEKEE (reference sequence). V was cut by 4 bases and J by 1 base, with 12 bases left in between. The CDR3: CASSPAQGSYNEQFF. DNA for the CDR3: TGTGCCAGCAGCCCGGCACAGGGATCCTACAATGAGCAGTTCTTC.

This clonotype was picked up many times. CDR3 sequence: CASSGREGPYEQYF. DNA of the CDR3: TGTGCCAGCAGTGGCCGGGAGGGCCCCTACGAGCAGTACTTC. This rearrangement joins TRBV25-1 to TRBJ2-7; 8 bases are a match to TRBD2. Germline CDR1 is MGHDK and CDR2 is SYGVNS. The junction had 4 bases not matched to a gene; V was cut back by 4 bases and J by 2 bases. This CDR3 comprises 14 residues.

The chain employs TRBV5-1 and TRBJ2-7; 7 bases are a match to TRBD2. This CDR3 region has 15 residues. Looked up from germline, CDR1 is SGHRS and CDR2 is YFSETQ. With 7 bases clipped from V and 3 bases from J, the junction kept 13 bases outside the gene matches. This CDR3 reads CASAQVAGDLYEQYF. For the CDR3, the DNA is TGCGCCAGCGCCCAGGTTGCGGGAGATCTCTACGAGCAGTACTTC.

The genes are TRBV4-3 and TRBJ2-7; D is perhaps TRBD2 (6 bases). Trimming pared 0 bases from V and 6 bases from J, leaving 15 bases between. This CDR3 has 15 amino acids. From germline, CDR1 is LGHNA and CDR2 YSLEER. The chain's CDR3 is CASSQDRGGFGEQYF. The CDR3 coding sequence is TGCGCCAGCAGCCAAGATAGGGGAGGCTTCGGCGAGCAGTACTTC.

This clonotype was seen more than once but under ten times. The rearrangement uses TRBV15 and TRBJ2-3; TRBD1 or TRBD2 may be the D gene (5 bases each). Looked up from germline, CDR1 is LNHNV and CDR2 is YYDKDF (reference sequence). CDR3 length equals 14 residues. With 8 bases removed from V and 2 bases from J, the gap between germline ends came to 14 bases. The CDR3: CATQEWGNTDTQYF. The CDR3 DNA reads TGTGCCACCCAAGAGTGGGGGAACACAGATACGCAGTATTTT.

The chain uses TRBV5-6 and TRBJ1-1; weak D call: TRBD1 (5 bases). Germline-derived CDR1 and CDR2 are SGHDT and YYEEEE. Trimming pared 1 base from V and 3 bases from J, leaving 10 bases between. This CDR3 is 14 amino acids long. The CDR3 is CASSLTGRDTEAFF. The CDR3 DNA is TGTGCCAGCAGCTTGACGGGGCGCGACACTGAAGCTTTCTTT.